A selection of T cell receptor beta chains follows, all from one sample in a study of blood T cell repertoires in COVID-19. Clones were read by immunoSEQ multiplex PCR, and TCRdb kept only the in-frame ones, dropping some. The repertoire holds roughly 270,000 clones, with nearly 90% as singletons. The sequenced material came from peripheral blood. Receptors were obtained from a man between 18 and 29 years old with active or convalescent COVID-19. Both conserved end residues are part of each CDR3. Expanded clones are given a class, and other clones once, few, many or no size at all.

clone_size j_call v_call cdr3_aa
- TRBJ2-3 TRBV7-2 CASSLEWVPTGTTDTQYF
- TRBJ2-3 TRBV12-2 CASRLLRRGLPDTQYF
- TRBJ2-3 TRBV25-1 CASSENSGANTDTQYF
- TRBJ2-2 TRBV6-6 CASSSGQAGVAGELFF
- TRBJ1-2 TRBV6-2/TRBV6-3 CASSYRTGGASAHYGYTF
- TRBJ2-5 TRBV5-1 CASSRQGAAQETQYF
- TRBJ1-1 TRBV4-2 CASSQQGGVHTEAFF
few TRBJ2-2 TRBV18 CASSPPGQGTGELFF
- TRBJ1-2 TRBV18 CASSQDRNYGYTF
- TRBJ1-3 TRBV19 CASKKTGGNTIYF
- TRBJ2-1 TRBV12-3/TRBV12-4 CASSAGGPGEQFF
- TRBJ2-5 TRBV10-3 CAISATGTGVQETQYF
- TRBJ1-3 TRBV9 CASSARQGPSGNTIYF
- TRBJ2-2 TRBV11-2 CASSSTGEELFF
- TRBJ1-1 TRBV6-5 CASSYSIGEIEAFF
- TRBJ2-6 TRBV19 CASMRGPGDAGANVLTF
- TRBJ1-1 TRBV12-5 CASGFRGTEAFF
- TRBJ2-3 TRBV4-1 CASSGGRGGGRKYF
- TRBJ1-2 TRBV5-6 CASSMTGTGLTYGYTF
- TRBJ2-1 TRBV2 CAVLAGNEQFF
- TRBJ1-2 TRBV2 CASSDDTPRGYTF
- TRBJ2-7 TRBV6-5 CASTPGLSSYEQYF
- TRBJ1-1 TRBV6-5 CASSYSRGTEDEAFF
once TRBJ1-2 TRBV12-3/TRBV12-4 CASSFRSYGYTF
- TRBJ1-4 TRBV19 CASSRERHADEKLFF
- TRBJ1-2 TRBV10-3 CAISESMGSYGYTF
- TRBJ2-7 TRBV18 CASSPRPNGYEQYF
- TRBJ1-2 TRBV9 CASSAPTGPFYGYTF
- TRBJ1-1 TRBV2 CASNPGLNTEAFF
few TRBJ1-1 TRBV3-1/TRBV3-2 CASRHQGDTEAFF
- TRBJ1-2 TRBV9 CASSVGTSNGYTF
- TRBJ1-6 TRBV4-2 CASSQGWTGNSPLHF
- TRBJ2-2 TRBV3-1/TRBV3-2 CASSTGLAGKAGELFF
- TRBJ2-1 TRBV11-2 CASRSRPNEQFF
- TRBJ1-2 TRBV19 CASSNPLKIGSQGNYGYTF
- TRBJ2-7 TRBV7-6 CASSLAAGAAYEQYF
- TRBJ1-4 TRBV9 CASSPTGSNEKLFF
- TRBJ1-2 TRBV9 CASSGDSGSPNYGYTF